This T cell receptor beta chain was captured by sequencing in a study of graft-versus-host responses after intestinal transplantation. Turning to the study itself: In this cohort, recipients had multivisceral, liver-intestinal, or isolated intestinal transplants. Uniformly, recipients were administered anti-thymocyte globulin induction with subsequent tacrolimus and steroids for around three years.

As for this clone: The sample carries other DNA sequences with the same CDR3.

J lost 7 bases, V lost 0 bases, and 16 bases had no gene match. The CDR3 has 18 residues. Germline V lookup: CDR1 SGHDT, CDR2 YYEEEE. Assay used: immunoSEQ multiplex PCR; TCRdb lists only in-frame clones, some missing. This sample has about 97,000 clones, with around 90% found just once. The clonotype comes from a human patient who received an intestinal transplant, so some T cells may come from the graft donor. The input for sequencing was PBMCs, taken roughly 68 weeks after intestinal transplant. The chain employs TRBV5-6 and TRBJ2-7; 10 nucleotides align to TRBD2. CDR3 region: CASSLADQFLAGAGEQYF. The CDR3 DNA reads as TGTGCCAGCAGCTTGGCGGATCAGTTCCTAGCGGGGGCGGGGGAGCAGTACTTC.